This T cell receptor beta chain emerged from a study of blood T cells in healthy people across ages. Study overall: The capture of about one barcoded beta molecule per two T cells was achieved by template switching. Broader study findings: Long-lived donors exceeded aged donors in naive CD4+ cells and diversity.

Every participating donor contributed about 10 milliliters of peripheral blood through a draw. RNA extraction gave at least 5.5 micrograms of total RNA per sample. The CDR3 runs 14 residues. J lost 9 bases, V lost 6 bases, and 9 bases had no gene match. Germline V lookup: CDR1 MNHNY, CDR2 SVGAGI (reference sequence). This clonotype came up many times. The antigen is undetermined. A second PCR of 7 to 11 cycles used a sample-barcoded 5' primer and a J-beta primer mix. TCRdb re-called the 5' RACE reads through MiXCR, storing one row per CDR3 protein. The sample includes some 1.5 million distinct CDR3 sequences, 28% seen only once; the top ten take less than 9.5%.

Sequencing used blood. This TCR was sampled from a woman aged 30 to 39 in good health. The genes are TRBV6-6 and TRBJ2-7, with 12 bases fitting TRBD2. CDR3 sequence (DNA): TGTGCCAGCAGGGACAGGACTAGCGGGACGGTGCAGTACTTC. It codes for CASRDRTSGTVQYF.